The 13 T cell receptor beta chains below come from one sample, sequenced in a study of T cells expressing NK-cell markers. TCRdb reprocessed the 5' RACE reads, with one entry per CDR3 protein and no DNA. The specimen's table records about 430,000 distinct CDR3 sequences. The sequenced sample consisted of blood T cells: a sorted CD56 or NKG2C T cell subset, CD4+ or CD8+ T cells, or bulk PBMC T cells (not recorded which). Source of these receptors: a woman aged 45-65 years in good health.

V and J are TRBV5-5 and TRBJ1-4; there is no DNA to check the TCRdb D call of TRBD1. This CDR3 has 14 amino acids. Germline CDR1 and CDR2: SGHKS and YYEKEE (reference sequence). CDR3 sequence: CANELTETNEKLFF.

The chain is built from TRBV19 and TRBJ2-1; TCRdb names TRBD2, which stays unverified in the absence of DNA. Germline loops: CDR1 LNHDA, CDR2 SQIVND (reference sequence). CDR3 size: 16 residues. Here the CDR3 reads CASSPKSGLAIHEQFF.

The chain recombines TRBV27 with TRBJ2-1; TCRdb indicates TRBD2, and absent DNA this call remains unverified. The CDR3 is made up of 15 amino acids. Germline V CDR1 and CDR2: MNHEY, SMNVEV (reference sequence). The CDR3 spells CASSTAGTSGREQFF.

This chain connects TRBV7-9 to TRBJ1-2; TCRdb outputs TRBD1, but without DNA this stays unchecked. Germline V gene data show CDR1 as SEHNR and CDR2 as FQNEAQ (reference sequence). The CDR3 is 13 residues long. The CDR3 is CASSLVWDLGYTF.

CDR3 protein: CASSAGPSSYEQYF. The chain links TRBV3-1 to TRBJ2-7; TCRdb designates TRBD1, a call that cannot be tested without DNA. Germline-derived CDR1 and CDR2 are LGHDT and YNNKEL (reference sequence). The CDR3 consists of 14 residues.

CDR3: CASSLGPASGRANEQFF. The chain employs TRBV7-3 and TRBJ2-1; checking the TCRdb D call of TRBD2 is not possible without DNA. The CDR3 runs 17 residues. Germline CDR1 and CDR2: SGHTA and FQGTGA.

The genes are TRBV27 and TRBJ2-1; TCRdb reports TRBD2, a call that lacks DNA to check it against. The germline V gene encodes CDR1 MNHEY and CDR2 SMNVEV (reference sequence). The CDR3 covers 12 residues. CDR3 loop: CASGLGTDEQFF.

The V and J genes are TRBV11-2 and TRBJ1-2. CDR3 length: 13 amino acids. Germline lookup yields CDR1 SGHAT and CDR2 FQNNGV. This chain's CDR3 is CASSLIDIRGYTF.

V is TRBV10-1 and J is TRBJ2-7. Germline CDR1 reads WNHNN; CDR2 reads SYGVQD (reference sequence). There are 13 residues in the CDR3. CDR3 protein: CASSEMGWGEQYF.

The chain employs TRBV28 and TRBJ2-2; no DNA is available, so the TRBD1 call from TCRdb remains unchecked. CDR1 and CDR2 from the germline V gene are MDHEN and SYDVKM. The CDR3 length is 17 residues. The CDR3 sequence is CASSLWGTGKNTGELFF.

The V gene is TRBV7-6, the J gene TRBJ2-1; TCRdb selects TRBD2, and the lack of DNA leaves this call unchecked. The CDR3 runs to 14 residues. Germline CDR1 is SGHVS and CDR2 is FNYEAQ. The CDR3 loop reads CASSSGLALNEQFF.

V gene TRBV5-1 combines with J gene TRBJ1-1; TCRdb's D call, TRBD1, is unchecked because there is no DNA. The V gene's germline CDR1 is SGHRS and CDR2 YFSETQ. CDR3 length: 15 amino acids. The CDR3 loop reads CASRGGQGGNAEAFF.

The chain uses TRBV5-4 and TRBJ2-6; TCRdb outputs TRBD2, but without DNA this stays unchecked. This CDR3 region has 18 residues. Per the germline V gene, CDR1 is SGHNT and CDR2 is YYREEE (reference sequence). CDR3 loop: CASRTEGRGSSGANVLTF.